This T cell receptor (beta chain) was identified during a study of T cell responses to AZD1222 COVID-19 vaccine. General study findings and limits: Reportedly, nearly half of unique spike TCRs recognized epitopes outside B.1.351/B.1.1.7 mutations. In a largely white British group with more females than males, clonal diversity was possibly underestimated.

This clone was counted a few times. The target antigen is unknown. Timing groups of about 4 and about 12 weeks for second doses were pooled. Sequencing used immunoSEQ multiplex PCR; TCRdb keeps in-frame clones, though not all of them. The sample shows around 71,000 clones, about four fifths of them seen only once. The specimen comprised peripheral blood, sampled 28 days after the second AZD1222 dose. The TCR originated in an adult who received the AZD1222 COVID-19 vaccine.

CDR3 sequence reads: CASSPKGLGGANVLTF. CDR3 sequence (DNA): TGTGCCAGCAGCCCGAAGGGGCTAGGGGGGGCCAACGTCCTGACTTTC. The genes are TRBV9 and TRBJ2-6, with D perhaps matching TRBD1 (5 bases). Trimming removed 4 bases at V and 4 bases at J, with 15 bases between. The germline V gene has CDR1 SGDLS and CDR2 YYNGEE. This CDR3 is 16 amino acids long.